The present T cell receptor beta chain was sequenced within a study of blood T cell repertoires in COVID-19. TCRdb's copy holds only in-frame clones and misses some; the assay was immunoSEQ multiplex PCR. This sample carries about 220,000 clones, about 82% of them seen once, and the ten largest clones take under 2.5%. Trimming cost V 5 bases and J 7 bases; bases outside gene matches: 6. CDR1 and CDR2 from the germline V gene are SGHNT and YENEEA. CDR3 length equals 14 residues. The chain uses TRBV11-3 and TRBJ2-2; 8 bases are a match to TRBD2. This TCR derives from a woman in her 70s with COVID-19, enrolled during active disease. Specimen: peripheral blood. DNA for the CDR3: TGTGCCAGCAGCCCGGGAGGGGCGAGCGGGGAGCTGTTTTTT. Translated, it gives CASSPGGASGELFF.